A selection of T cell receptor beta chains follows, all from one sample in a study of blood T cell repertoires in COVID-19. TCRdb's table, derived via immunoSEQ multiplex PCR, lists solely in-frame clones and lacks some. The sample lists more than 200,000 clones, around 87% occurring once. Sequences were obtained from peripheral blood. The receptors originated from a woman aged 55-70 years with COVID-19, enrolled during active disease. CDR3s include the opening cysteine and the closing phenylalanine or tryptophan. Each record gives: J gene, V gene, D gene, clone size, CDR3 protein, CDR3 DNA. A D gene is named only where the DNA matches it firmly. Only some rows state a clone size, as once, few, many or a class for expanded clones.

TRBJ2-7,TRBV3-1/TRBV3-2,NA,NA,CASSHRQAHSYEQYF,TGTGCCAGCAGCCACCGACAGGCGCACTCCTACGAGCAGTACTTC
TRBJ1-6,TRBV6-5,NA,NA,CASSYSLPGYNSPLHF,TGTGCCAGCAGTTACTCGTTACCCGGCTATAATTCACCCCTCCACTTT
TRBJ2-7,TRBV7-3,NA,NA,CASRAIAAANEQYF,TGTGCCAGCAGGGCCATTGCAGCGGCGAACGAGCAGTACTTC
TRBJ2-2,TRBV28,NA,NA,CASSSRGLLNTGELFF,TGTGCCAGCAGTTCCCGAGGACTTTTGAACACCGGGGAGCTGTTTTTT
TRBJ1-1,TRBV9,NA,NA,CASSYTMNTEAFF,TGTGCCAGCAGCTACACCATGAACACTGAAGCTTTCTTT
TRBJ2-1,TRBV9,TRBD1,once,CASSVFGTGADEQFF,TGTGCCAGCAGCGTATTTGGGACAGGGGCGGATGAGCAGTTCTTC
TRBJ1-2,TRBV7-9,NA,NA,CASSFEGRGDGYTF,TGTGCCAGCAGCTTTGAGGGGAGGGGGGATGGCTACACCTTC
TRBJ1-4,TRBV14,TRBD1,NA,CASSTRDRTISTNEKLFF,TGTGCCAGCAGCACTCGGGACAGAACCATTTCAACTAATGAAAAACTGTTTTTT
TRBJ1-4,TRBV7-9,NA,NA,CASSPSSKRGEKLFF,TGTGCCAGCAGCCCAAGTAGCAAGCGAGGTGAAAAACTGTTTTTT
TRBJ2-2,TRBV11-2,TRBD1,NA,CASSLGDRATGELFF,TGTGCCAGCAGCTTGGGGGACAGGGCGACCGGGGAGCTGTTTTTT
TRBJ1-1,TRBV13,NA,NA,CASSLVRDEAFF,TGTGCCAGCAGCTTAGTTCGGGATGAAGCTTTCTTT
TRBJ2-1,TRBV11-2,NA,once,CASSPRVRGNYNEQFF,TGTGCCAGCAGCCCGAGAGTTAGGGGGAACTACAATGAGCAGTTCTTC
TRBJ2-5,TRBV27,TRBD2,NA,CASSLSSGSIKTQYF,TGTGCCAGCAGTTTGTCTAGCGGGAGTATTAAGACCCAGTACTTC
TRBJ2-1,TRBV4-2,TRBD2,NA,CASSQGRTSTKEQFF,TGTGCCAGCAGCCAAGGAAGGACTAGCACGAAGGAGCAGTTCTTC
TRBJ1-6,TRBV25-1,NA,NA,CASSGKEGTNSPLHF,TGTGCCAGCAGTGGCAAGGAGGGAACGAATTCACCCCTCCACTTT
TRBJ1-2,TRBV7-2,TRBD1,NA,CASSLGGGGYYGYTF,TGTGCCAGCAGCCTAGGAGGAGGGGGCTACTATGGCTACACCTTC
TRBJ1-5,TRBV2,NA,NA,CASSADSNQPQHF,TGTGCCAGCAGTGCAGATAGCAATCAGCCCCAGCATTTT
TRBJ2-2,TRBV7-2,TRBD2,NA,CASSRRLAGGTGELFF,TGTGCCAGCAGCCGGAGACTAGCGGGAGGAACCGGGGAGCTGTTTTTT
TRBJ2-1,TRBV19,NA,NA,CASSQGANEQFF,TGTGCCAGTAGTCAAGGGGCCAATGAGCAGTTCTTC
TRBJ1-5,TRBV4-1,NA,NA,CASSVPGGNQPQHF,TGCGCCAGCAGCGTCCCGGGGGGCAATCAGCCCCAGCATTTT
TRBJ2-2,TRBV10-2,TRBD2,few,CASSQPAGARELFF,TGCGCCAGCAGCCAGCCAGCGGGAGCGAGGGAGCTGTTTTTT
TRBJ1-2,TRBV6-5,NA,NA,CASSLAWAGGYTF,TGTGCCAGCAGTCTAGCTTGGGCGGGGGGCTACACCTTC
TRBJ1-2,TRBV30,TRBD1,NA,CAWSTGGSGNSYGYTF,TGTGCCTGGAGTACAGGGGGCAGCGGTAATTCTTATGGCTACACCTTC
TRBJ1-2,TRBV5-1,NA,NA,CASRETAAALYGYTF,TGCGCCAGCAGGGAGACAGCTGCGGCCCTCTATGGCTACACCTTC
TRBJ1-2,TRBV5-1,NA,NA,CASSLAGLSINTF,TGCGCCAGCAGCTTGGCCGGGTTGTCGATCAACACCTTC
TRBJ2-3,TRBV5-1,NA,NA,CASSLEGRGDTQYF,TGCGCCAGCAGCTTGGAAGGTAGAGGGGATACGCAGTATTTT
TRBJ1-5,TRBV30,NA,few,CAWNGQINQPQHF,TGTGCCTGGAATGGACAGATCAATCAGCCCCAGCATTTT
TRBJ2-7,TRBV19,TRBD2,NA,CASGLGGINEQYF,TGTGCCAGTGGCTTGGGGGGGATCAACGAGCAGTACTTC
TRBJ2-1,TRBV28,TRBD2,once,CASSPGLAGGGSYNEQFF,TGTGCCAGCAGCCCGGGACTAGCGGGAGGAGGGTCCTACAATGAGCAGTTCTTC
TRBJ2-3,TRBV5-5,TRBD1,NA,CASSSRTGNADTQYF,TGTGCCAGCAGCTCGCGGACAGGGAATGCTGATACGCAGTATTTT
TRBJ1-5,TRBV10-3,NA,few,CAISESAGPNEPQHF,TGTGCCATCAGTGAGTCTGCGGGGCCTAATGAGCCCCAGCATTTT
TRBJ2-1,TRBV14,TRBD1,NA,CASSLRTGAFSSYNEQFF,TGTGCCAGCAGCCTCCGGACAGGGGCTTTTAGCTCCTACAATGAGCAGTTCTTC
TRBJ1-2,TRBV29-1,TRBD1,NA,CSVDRGGGYTF,TGCAGCGTGGACAGGGGAGGCGGCTACACCTTC
TRBJ1-5,TRBV19,TRBD1,NA,CASINLGQGKQPQHF,TGTGCCAGTATTAACCTGGGACAGGGGAAGCAGCCCCAGCATTTT
TRBJ2-1,TRBV29-1,NA,once,CSVATRKDNEQFF,TGCAGCGTTGCAACCAGGAAGGACAATGAGCAGTTCTTC
TRBJ2-5,TRBV9,TRBD1,NA,CASSASTGGRETQYF,TGTGCCAGCAGCGCCTCTACAGGGGGCCGAGAGACCCAGTACTTC
TRBJ1-5,TRBV7-9,NA,few,CASSLGGGHQPQHF,TGTGCCAGCAGCTTAGGCGGGGGGCATCAGCCCCAGCATTTT
TRBJ2-7,TRBV6-2/TRBV6-3,TRBD2,NA,CASSYVLGTSVSYEQYF,TGTGCCAGCAGTTACGTACTAGGGACTAGCGTCTCCTACGAGCAGTACTTC
TRBJ2-2,TRBV5-4,TRBD2,NA,CASSLTSVTGELFF,TGTGCCAGCAGCTTGACTAGCGTGACCGGGGAGCTGTTTTTT
TRBJ2-1,TRBV24-1,TRBD1,NA,CATSNRGPLLDEQFF,TGTGCCACTTCAAACAGGGGGCCCCTTTTGGATGAGCAGTTCTTC
TRBJ2-7,TRBV24-1,TRBD2,NA,CATSDPAASGSVEQYF,TGTGCCACCAGTGACCCCGCGGCTAGCGGGAGTGTTGAGCAGTACTTC
TRBJ1-2,TRBV9,TRBD1,NA,CASGQGNSYGYTF,TGTGCCAGCGGACAGGGGAATAGCTATGGCTACACCTTC
TRBJ2-1,TRBV14,TRBD2,NA,CASSQDWVAGGNEQFF,TGTGCCAGCAGCCAAGACTGGGTAGCGGGAGGCAATGAGCAGTTCTTC
TRBJ2-5,TRBV6-5,TRBD1,NA,CASSYVGTGGTQYF,TGTGCCAGCAGTTACGTCGGGACAGGTGGGACCCAGTACTTC
TRBJ1-6,TRBV11-2,NA,NA,CASSLRRSGESNSPLHF,TGTGCCAGCAGCTTACGGAGGAGTGGGGAATCTAATTCACCCCTCCACTTT
TRBJ2-3,TRBV27,NA,NA,CASSLYMGGTDTQYF,TGTGCCAGCAGTTTATATATGGGGGGAACAGATACGCAGTATTTT
TRBJ1-4,TRBV9,TRBD1,few,CASSEGAGAGNEKLFF,TGTGCCAGCAGCGAGGGGGCTGGGGCAGGTAATGAAAAACTGTTTTTT
TRBJ1-2,TRBV28,NA,NA,CASSFDPGGGYGYTF,TGTGCCAGCAGTTTTGACCCGGGGGGAGGCTATGGCTACACCTTC
TRBJ1-5,TRBV2,NA,NA,CASRKGGANQPQHF,TGTGCCAGCAGGAAGGGAGGGGCCAATCAGCCCCAGCATTTT
TRBJ1-1,TRBV7-2,NA,NA,CASSPTGTENTEAFF,TGTGCCAGCAGCCCCACTGGGACTGAGAACACTGAAGCTTTCTTT
TRBJ1-2,TRBV20-1,TRBD1,NA,CSASPGQGRDYGYTF,TGCAGTGCTAGTCCCGGACAGGGACGGGACTATGGCTACACCTTC
TRBJ2-5,TRBV7-3,NA,NA,CASSQVRARQETQYF,TGTGCCAGCAGCCAGGTCAGGGCGAGGCAAGAGACCCAGTACTTC
TRBJ2-1,TRBV21-1,NA,few,CASSTWTSGNNNEQFF,TGTGCCAGCAGCACGTGGACTAGCGGGAACAACAATGAGCAGTTCTTC
TRBJ2-5,TRBV11-3,TRBD1,once,CASSLRTGQIETQYF,TGTGCCAGCAGCTTACGGACAGGGCAAATAGAGACCCAGTACTTC
TRBJ2-3,TRBV4-1,NA,NA,CASSQDSRGPQYF,TGCGCCAGCAGCCAAGATAGCCGGGGTCCGCAGTATTTT